Listed below are T cell receptor beta chains from one sample, sequenced in a study of blood T cell repertoires in COVID-19. Sequencing used immunoSEQ multiplex PCR; TCRdb keeps in-frame clones, though not all of them. The table shows 200,000 to 250,000 clones, with roughly 80% occurring only once. The source material was peripheral blood. These receptors were collected from a woman older than 75 with acute or convalescent COVID-19. Both conserved end residues are part of each CDR3. The D gene is left open where the match is weak. Rows may omit the clone size; those that give it use once, few, many or a size class.

TRBJ1-6 TRBV4-3 . few CASSRAQLNSPLHF TGCGCCAGCAGCCGGGCACAGCTTAATTCACCCCTCCACTTT
TRBJ2-7 TRBV5-1 TRBD2 . CASSFSGIMNEQYF TGCGCCAGCAGCTTTAGCGGGATAATGAACGAGCAGTACTTC
TRBJ2-5 TRBV5-1 . . CASSLALVRGQETQYF TGCGCCAGCAGCTTGGCCTTGGTTAGGGGCCAAGAGACCCAGTACTTC
TRBJ2-7 TRBV5-1 TRBD1 . CASSWTGARYEQYF TGCGCCAGCAGCTGGACAGGGGCGCGATACGAGCAGTACTTC
TRBJ1-1 TRBV30 TRBD1 . CAWSAQDRGLTEAFF TGTGCCTGGAGTGCACAGGACAGGGGGCTCACTGAAGCTTTCTTT
TRBJ1-2 TRBV12-3/TRBV12-4 . . CASSLEAPYGYTF TGTGCCAGCAGTTTAGAAGCGCCCTATGGCTACACCTTC
TRBJ1-1 TRBV7-3 TRBD1 . CASSLSMGQGNSSTEAFF TGTGCCAGCAGCCTCTCTATGGGACAGGGGAATAGTAGCACTGAAGCTTTCTTT
TRBJ2-7 TRBV27 . . CASSLVRVYEQYF TGTGCCAGCAGTTTGGTCAGGGTGTACGAGCAGTACTTC
TRBJ1-1 TRBV19 TRBD1 . CASREGQGRTEAFF TGTGCCAGTAGAGAAGGACAGGGGAGGACTGAAGCTTTCTTT
TRBJ1-5 TRBV7-3 TRBD1 . CASSLTLGGGQPQHF TGTGCCAGCAGCTTAACGCTAGGGGGCGGGCAGCCCCAGCATTTT
TRBJ2-5 TRBV1 . . CTSSQDLSGRRGETQYF TGCACCAGCAGCCAAGATCTTAGCGGGAGGAGGGGAGAGACCCAGTACTTC
TRBJ2-7 TRBV7-3 TRBD1 . CASSLGTGGQGEQYF TGTGCCAGCAGCTTGGGGACAGGGGGCCAGGGGGAGCAGTACTTC
TRBJ1-5 TRBV3-1/TRBV3-2 . . CASSQKDTNQPQHF TGTGCCAGCAGCCAAAAAGATACTAATCAGCCCCAGCATTTT
TRBJ1-6 TRBV7-6 TRBD1 once CASSFSGQDNSPLHF TGTGCCAGCAGCTTCTCGGGACAGGATAATTCACCCCTCCACTTT
TRBJ2-5 TRBV18 . . CASSPRRGETQYF TGTGCCAGCTCACCACGAAGGGGAGAGACCCAGTACTTC
TRBJ2-1 TRBV10-1 . . CASSGSGRNYNEQFF TGCGCCAGCAGTGGTAGCGGACGTAACTACAATGAGCAGTTCTTC
TRBJ2-2 TRBV11-3 . . CASSPLFLEGPGELFF TGTGCCAGCAGCCCCCTTTTCCTTGAGGGCCCCGGGGAGCTGTTTTTT
TRBJ1-5 TRBV7-2 . . CASSGDFNQPQHF TGTGCCAGCTCTGGGGACTTTAATCAGCCCCAGCATTTT
TRBJ1-1 TRBV3-1/TRBV3-2 TRBD1 once CASSHNRGTEAFF TGTGCCAGCAGCCACAACAGGGGGACTGAAGCTTTCTTT
TRBJ2-3 TRBV7-8 . once CASSLAGGDTYTDTQYF TGTGCCAGCAGCTTAGCGGGGGGGGACACCTACACAGATACGCAGTATTTT
TRBJ1-1 TRBV7-8 . . CASTLGRINTEAFF TGTGCCAGCACCCTAGGCCGGATTAACACTGAAGCTTTCTTT
TRBJ1-5 TRBV18 . . CASSPENNQPQHF TGTGCCAGCTCACCAGAGAATAATCAGCCCCAGCATTTT
TRBJ2-4 TRBV30 TRBD2 . CAWSGGERGGQDIQYF TGTGCCTGGAGTGGTGGGGAGCGGGGGGGCCAAGACATTCAGTACTTC
TRBJ1-1 TRBV11-3 . . CASSLAGLNTEAFF TGTGCCAGCAGCTTAGCGGGATTGAACACTGAAGCTTTCTTT
TRBJ2-7 TRBV3-1/TRBV3-2 . . CASSQDLPPAYEQYF TGTGCCAGCAGCCAAGATTTACCGCCGGCCTACGAGCAGTACTTC
TRBJ2-5 TRBV7-3 . . CASSLMGFGETQYF TGTGCCAGCAGCTTAATGGGCTTCGGAGAGACCCAGTACTTC
TRBJ2-3 TRBV9 TRBD2 . CASSVSSGGAGDTQYF TGTGCCAGCAGCGTGTCTAGCGGGGGGGCCGGAGATACGCAGTATTTT
TRBJ2-1 TRBV5-4 TRBD2 . CASSLPSGRNEQFF TGTGCCAGCAGCTTACCTAGCGGGAGAAATGAGCAGTTCTTC
TRBJ1-2 TRBV4-2 TRBD1 . CASSQDHSADRDYGYTF TGTGCCAGCAGCCAAGATCATTCCGCAGACAGGGACTATGGCTACACCTTC
TRBJ2-3 TRBV6-5 TRBD2 once CASSYLLAGGPDTQYF TGTGCCAGCAGTTACCTACTAGCGGGGGGCCCAGATACGCAGTATTTT
TRBJ2-3 TRBV11-3 TRBD1 . CASSSRTGADTQYF TGTGCCAGCAGCTCACGGACAGGGGCAGATACGCAGTATTTT
TRBJ2-1 TRBV7-3 . . CASSQGLDNEQFF TGTGCCAGCAGCCAAGGACTGGACAATGAGCAGTTCTTC
TRBJ2-7 TRBV6-5 . . CASRGTHEQYF TGTGCCAGCCGGGGGACCCACGAGCAGTACTTC
TRBJ2-3 TRBV7-3 . . CASSLLTGTDTQYF TGTGCCAGCAGCCTCTTGACAGGAACAGATACGCAGTATTTT
TRBJ1-3 TRBV7-2 . . CASSPPGHHLSGNTIYF TGTGCCAGCAGCCCTCCGGGACACCACCTCTCTGGAAACACCATATATTTT
TRBJ1-3 TRBV5-8 . . CASSLSSGNTIYF TGTGCCAGCTCCCTCAGCTCTGGAAACACCATATATTTT
TRBJ1-4 TRBV5-4 TRBD1 . CASSLQGSGNEKLFF TGTGCCAGCAGCCTACAGGGGTCGGGTAATGAAAAACTGTTTTTT
TRBJ1-5 TRBV7-2 TRBD1 . CASSLEGTGGQPQHF TGTGCCAGCAGCTTAGAGGGGACAGGGGGTCAGCCCCAGCATTTT
TRBJ2-5 TRBV3-1/TRBV3-2 . . CASSPQGGIETQYF TGTGCCAGCAGCCCTCAGGGTGGGATAGAGACCCAGTACTTC
TRBJ2-1 TRBV7-2 . . CASRRPGSLYNEQFF TGTGCCAGCAGACGGCCCGGGAGCTTGTACAATGAGCAGTTCTTC
TRBJ2-5 TRBV7-9 TRBD2 . CASRPGLRETQYF TGTGCCAGCAGGCCGGGACTACGGGAGACCCAGTACTTC
TRBJ2-6 TRBV6-5 . many CASTPPGGANVLTF TGTGCCAGCACTCCCCCCGGGGGGGCCAACGTCCTGACTTTC